Below, 10 T cell receptor beta chains from the same sample are listed, as sequenced in a study of blood T cell repertoires in COVID-19. Profiled with immunoSEQ multiplex PCR; TCRdb holds only in-frame clones, not every one. The data hold some 54,000 clones, with around 81% observed a single time. The source material was peripheral blood. Source of these receptors: a woman at least 80 years old with COVID-19, enrolled during active disease.

CDR3 amino acids: CASSLSGHPSYEQYF. As DNA, the CDR3 is TGTGCCAGCAGTTTATCGGGGCATCCTTCCTACGAGCAGTACTTC. The chain has TRBV27 and TRBJ2-7; a possible D gene is TRBD1 (5 bases). This CDR3 has 15 residues. Trimming stripped 0 bases from V and 1 base from J, with 10 bases between. Germline V lookup: CDR1 MNHEY, CDR2 SMNVEV (reference sequence).

Comment on this clone: The junction differs from germline at one of its ends, possibly a read error. The V call is TRBV7-7, the J call TRBJ2-5, with 11 nucleotides matching TRBD2. Germline V lookup: CDR1 SSHAT, CDR2 FNYEAQ (reference sequence). The CDR3 covers 16 residues. The CDR3 nucleotides are TGTGCTAGCAGCCAAGGACTAGCGGGCTTTCAAGAGACCCAGTACTTC. It encodes CASSQGLAGFQETQYF.

This chain links TRBV7-2 with TRBJ2-1; TRBD1 aligns across 9 bases. The germline CDR1 and CDR2 sequences are SGHTA and FQGNSA. This CDR3 contains 15 residues. Unmatched junction bases numbered 11, after V lost 5 bases and J lost 9 bases. The CDR3 here is CASSTQTGQGIEQFF. Here the CDR3 DNA reads TGTGCCAGCAGCACTCAGACGGGACAGGGCATTGAGCAGTTCTTC.

This rearrangement joins TRBV11-3 to TRBJ2-1, with D hard to call. Germline V lookup: CDR1 SGHNT, CDR2 YENEEA. CDR3 length: 14 amino acids. The V and J ends lost 1 base and 4 bases respectively, with 8 bases between them. This CDR3 reads CASSLGGVYNEQFF. CDR3 in DNA: TGTGCCAGCAGCTTAGGAGGAGTGTACAATGAGCAGTTCTTC.

This clone was counted a few times. This sequence joins TRBV19 and TRBJ2-7, with a weak D call TRBD2 (6 bases). Trimming pared 5 bases from V and 9 bases from J, leaving 17 bases between. The CDR3 runs to 13 residues. Germline CDR1 is LNHDA and CDR2 is SQIVND (reference sequence). The CDR3 DNA sequence: TGTGCCAGTAGTGGGCGGGACCTCATCGGGCAGTACTTC. The encoded protein is CASSGRDLIGQYF. Filled out from reference TRBV19 and TRBJ2-7, the complete variable domain reads DGGITQSPKYLFRKEGQNVTLSCEQNLNHDAMYWYRQDPGQGLRLIYYSQIVNDFQKGDIAEGYSVSREKKESFPLTVTSAQKNPTAFYLCASSGRDLIGQYFGPGTRLTVT.

This chain links TRBV18 with TRBJ2-7; 8 bases align to TRBD1. The CDR3 has 14 residues. Germline V gene sequence: CDR1 KGHSH, CDR2 LQKENI. Germline trimming cut 4 bases from V and 4 bases from J; bases unmatched to any gene: 6. The CDR3 loop reads CASSQARGLYEQYF. DNA of the CDR3: TGTGCCAGCTCACAGGCCAGGGGGCTGTACGAGCAGTACTTC.

V gene TRBV19 combines with J gene TRBJ1-1, with 7 bases aligning to TRBD1. This CDR3 comprises 15 residues. Germline values: CDR1 LNHDA, CDR2 SQIVND (reference sequence). After removal of 6 bases from V and 6 bases from J, the junction contained 13 bases not matched to a gene. Written as DNA, the CDR3 is TGTGCCAGTAGAAAGGGCCGCGGGACAGTGTCTGAAGCTTTCTTT. This codes for CASRKGRGTVSEAFF.

The rearrangement links TRBV7-8 to TRBJ1-2, with TRBD1 identical over 7 bases. The CDR3 is 14 amino acids. Per germline, CDR1 SGHVS and CDR2 FQNEAQ. Unmatched junction bases numbered 7, after V lost 4 bases and J lost 5 bases. The CDR3 protein is CASSWPGTDYGYTF. The CDR3 DNA reads TGTGCCAGCAGCTGGCCCGGGACAGATTATGGCTACACCTTC. The whole variable domain, remainder taken from reference TRBV7-8 and TRBJ1-2, is GAGVSQSPRYKVAKRGQDVALRCDPISGHVSLFWYQQALGQGPEFLTYFQNEAQLDKSGLPSDRFFAERPEGSVSTLKIQRTQQEDSAVYLCASSWPGTDYGYTFGSGTRLTVV.

This chain uses TRBV18 with TRBJ2-7; 12 bases are a match to TRBD1. Germline V gives CDR1 KGHSH, CDR2 LQKENI. The V gene end was trimmed by 6 bases and the J gene end by 7 bases; junction bases not matched to a gene: 7. The CDR3 sequence is 14 residues long. CDR3 in amino acids: CASSWDRGPGEQYF. CDR3 nucleotide sequence: TGTGCCAGCTCTTGGGACAGGGGGCCGGGGGAGCAGTACTTC.

This sequence joins TRBV4-1 and TRBJ1-1; TRBD1 is a possible D gene (6 bases). Trimming removed 1 base from V and 3 bases from J, with 6 bases in between. The CDR3 is made up of 13 amino acids. The germline CDR1 and CDR2 sequences are MGHRA and YSYEKL. The CDR3 DNA follows: TGCGCCAGCAGCCAAGGGACAGACACTGAAGCTTTCTTT. As protein: CASSQGTDTEAFF.